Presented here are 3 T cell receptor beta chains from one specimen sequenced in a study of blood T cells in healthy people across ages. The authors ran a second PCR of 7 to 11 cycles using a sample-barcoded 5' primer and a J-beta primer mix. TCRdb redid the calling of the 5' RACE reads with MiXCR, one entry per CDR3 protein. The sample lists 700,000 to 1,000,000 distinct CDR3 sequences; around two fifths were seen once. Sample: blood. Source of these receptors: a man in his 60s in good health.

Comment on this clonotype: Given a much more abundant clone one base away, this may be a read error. The CDR3 sequence: CASSRNRGTYEQYF. The CDR3 DNA reads as TGTGCCAGCAGCCGGAACAGGGGCACCTACGAGCAGTACTTC. The chain couples TRBV6-1 to TRBJ2-7, with 7 bases aligning to TRBD1. CDR1 is MNHNS, CDR2 SASEGT, per germline. V lost 6 bases and J lost 2; bases outside the gene matches: 7. The CDR3 totals 14 residues.

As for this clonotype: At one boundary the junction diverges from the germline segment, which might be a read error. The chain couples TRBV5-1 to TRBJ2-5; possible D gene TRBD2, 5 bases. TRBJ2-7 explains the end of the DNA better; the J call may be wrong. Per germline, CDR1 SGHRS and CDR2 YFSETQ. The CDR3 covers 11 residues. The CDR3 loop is CAGSGAYEQYF. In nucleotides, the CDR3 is TGCGCCGGCAGCGGAGCCTACGAGCAGTACTTC.

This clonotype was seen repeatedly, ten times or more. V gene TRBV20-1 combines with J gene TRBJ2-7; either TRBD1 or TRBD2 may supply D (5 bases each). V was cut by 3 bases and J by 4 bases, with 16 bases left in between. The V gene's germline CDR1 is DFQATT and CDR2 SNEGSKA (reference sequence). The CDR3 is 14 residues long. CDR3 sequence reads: CSARGEAFPYEQYF. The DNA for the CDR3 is TGCAGTGCTAGGGGGGAAGCTTTCCCTTACGAGCAGTACTTC.